This T cell receptor beta chain was found in a study of T cells in Graves' hyperthyroidism and ophthalmopathy (dated by TCRdb to about 2019). Regarding the study in general: Peripheral blood was collected at initial diagnosis, before any treatment. Following sampling, methimazole starting at 30 mg daily was given to hyperthyroidism patients, and high-dose intravenous methylprednisolone was given to ophthalmopathy patients. Prospective prediction of ophthalmopathy was tested in an independent validation cohort of approximately 19 hyperthyroidism patients and 17 patients who later progressed to ophthalmopathy. The paper describes TCR Vbeta CDR3 sequencing of 140 or so peripheral blood samples, made up of about 40 ophthalmopathy patients, 70 to 75 hyperthyroidism patients and 17 progressor patients. The study also compared thyroid tissue and blood T-cell repertoires from about 6 Graves' hyperthyroidism patients. To identify distinguishing TCR V-J signatures, a discovery cohort of some 99 patients was used, comprising under 45 with Graves' ophthalmopathy and roughly 60 with stable Graves' hyperthyroidism. The 95 to 100 discovery patients were randomly divided into training and test sets at a 7:3 ratio.

As for this clonotype: Its antigen is not yet known. No base qualities exist here, and no much larger clone lies one base off it.

Study-wide findings and limitations: In cross-validation, a model built on a 13 V-J signature told ophthalmopathy apart from stable hyperthyroidism with 87.88% sensitivity and about 81% specificity, and in testing the same model reached 80%/75%. In validation, the model predicted progression to ophthalmopathy with approximately 69% sensitivity and approximately 74% specificity, a median of around six months before onset. Sample size was not statistically predetermined, and blinding of investigators to group allocation was not performed. Most expanded thyroid clonotypes (frequency above 0.001) were also found in blood, which suggests that blood repertoires may mirror thyroid immune responses.

V gives up 1 base and J gives up 5 bases, and the segment between their germline ends measures 14 bases. CDR1 and CDR2, looked up from the germline V gene (reference sequence), are SEHNR and FQNEAQ. From cysteine to phenylalanine, the CDR3 is 15 amino acids long. This entry keeps only the CDR3 DNA: 45 bases, framed from base 1. Amplification of TCR beta CDR3 regions was carried out from RNA transcripts. A first-round RT-PCR of the TCR CDR3 used the HTBI primer set with the Qiagen OneStep RT-PCR kit. Libraries were constructed in a second round of multiplex PCR, after which size selection and purification were performed. Paired-end sequencing of the libraries was performed with 100 bp reads on an Illumina HiSeq2000. For the original study's pipeline: Raw data were processed with SOAPnuke, discarding reads with adapters, uncalled bases, mean Phred below 15, or no exact constant-primer or identifier match. High-quality paired reads were merged with COPE v1.2.5, and unique nucleotide sequences were defined as clonotypes. MiTCR v1.1 was used to align the clonotypes against IMGT TRBV, TRBD and TRBJ reference segments. Only V-J combinations with frequency above 0.0001, covering about 99% of repertoires, were analysed. The TCS score was defined as the ratio of F50 (clonal expansion) to E x V (chaos), calculated using BLOSUM62-based TCRdist between CDR3 peptides within each V-J. Welch's t-statistics and random forest reduced 500 to 650 V-J features to 13, which were used in a naive Bayes classifier (R e1071). Using fastp trimming at Q25 and MiXCR clonotype assembly, TCRdb reanalyzed the public sequencing data and kept in-frame beta chains. Each entry merges the rows of one CDR3 protein and shows their most common DNA and genes. The authors' filters were not applied to this entry. This sample is represented by more than 350,000 distinct CDR3 sequences; 17% of them were singletons. 34% of the sample goes to the ten largest clones.

Hyperthyroidism patients were newly diagnosed, with disease duration under 2 months, and aged 18 to 65 years. Exclusion was applied to patients with uncontrolled infections, other autoimmune diseases, pregnancy or lactation. Diagnoses were established on the basis of clinical symptoms, serum thyroxine and TRAb, thyroid ultrasound, and orbital computed tomography. Blood from progressor patients was collected at the time of first diagnosis with hyperthyroidism, before any ophthalmopathy symptoms had appeared. PBMCs were isolated from about 9 ml of fresh peripheral blood by Ficoll-Paque density gradient centrifugation. Progressor patients were first diagnosed with Graves' hyperthyroidism and then developed ophthalmopathy during follow-up. Total RNA was extracted with Trizol reagent, and quality was checked on an Agilent 2100 Bioanalyzer.

What was sequenced was blood. The sequence is built from TRBV7-9 and TRBJ1-1, with no confident D gene call. The TCR sequence derives from a woman in her twenties or thirties with Graves' hyperthyroidism that later progressed to Graves' ophthalmopathy. Read as DNA, the sequence is TGTGCCAGCAGCTTAGAAAAAGGGCTTGGGACTGAAGCTTTCTTT. Translated, it gives CASSLEKGLGTEAFF.